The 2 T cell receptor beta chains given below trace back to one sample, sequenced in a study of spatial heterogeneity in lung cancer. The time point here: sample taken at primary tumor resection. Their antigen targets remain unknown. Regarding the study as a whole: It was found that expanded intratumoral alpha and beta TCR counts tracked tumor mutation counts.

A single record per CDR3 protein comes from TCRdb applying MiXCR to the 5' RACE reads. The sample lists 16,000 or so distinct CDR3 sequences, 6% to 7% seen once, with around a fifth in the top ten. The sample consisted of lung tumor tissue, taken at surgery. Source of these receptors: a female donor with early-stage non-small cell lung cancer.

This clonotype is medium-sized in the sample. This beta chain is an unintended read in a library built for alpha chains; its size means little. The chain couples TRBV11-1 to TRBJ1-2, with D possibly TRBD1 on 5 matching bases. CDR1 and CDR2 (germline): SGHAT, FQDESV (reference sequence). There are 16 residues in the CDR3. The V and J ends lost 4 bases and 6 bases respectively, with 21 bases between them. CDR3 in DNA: TGTGCCAGCAGCTACGGACGGGGCGCTTATTCAGATGGCTACACCTTC. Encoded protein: CASSYGRGAYSDGYTF. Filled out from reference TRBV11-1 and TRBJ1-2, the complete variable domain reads EAEVAQSPRYKITEKSQAVAFWCDPISGHATLYWYRQILGQGPELLVQFQDESVVDDSQLPKDRFSAERLKGVDSTLKIQPAELGDSAMYLCASSYGRGAYSDGYTFGSGTRLTVV.

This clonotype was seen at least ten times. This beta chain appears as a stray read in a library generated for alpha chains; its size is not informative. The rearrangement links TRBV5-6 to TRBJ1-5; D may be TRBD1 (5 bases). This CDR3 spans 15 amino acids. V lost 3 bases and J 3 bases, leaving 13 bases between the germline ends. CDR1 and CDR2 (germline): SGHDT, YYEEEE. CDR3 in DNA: TGTGCCAGCAGCTCAACCGGCAGGGCCAATCAGCCCCAGCATTTT. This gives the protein CASSSTGRANQPQHF.